One sample yielded the 5 T cell receptor beta chains listed below, sequenced in a study of T-cell reconstitution after alpha-beta-depleted transplantation in children. Using unique molecular identifiers, the investigators prepared the TCRbeta library. Each CDR3 protein gets one entry after TCRdb re-called the PCR reads with MiXCR. Among 300,000 or so distinct CDR3 sequences listed, about a tenth were seen once. The sample consisted of PBMCs from the stem cell graft donor, taken from the stem cell graft. The receptors originated from a human donor who donated a stem cell graft to a child with SCID.

This clonotype was seen more than once but under ten times. The J gene is TRBJ2-1, the V gene TRBV12-3 or TRBV12-4; D perhaps matches TRBD1 (6 bases). CDR3 size: 14 residues. Trimming left V 2 bases short and J 6 bases short, with 11 bases between. CDR3 protein: CASSLSAGVNEQFF. CDR3 nucleotides: TGTGCCAGCAGTTTATCGGCAGGGGTCAATGAGCAGTTCTTC.

CDR3 DNA sequence: TGTGCCAGCAGTTCCCCCCCAGACGCGGCTTTCTTT. This sequence encodes CASSSPPDAAFF. J is TRBJ1-1 and V is TRBV6-5; D gene uncertain. The V end was cut by 4 bases, the J end by 11 bases, with 14 bases between. The CDR3 consists of 12 residues. Germline assignment: CDR1 MNHEY and CDR2 SVGAGI.

The chain uses TRBV7-2 and TRBJ2-4; 7 nucleotides agree with TRBD1. CDR1 is SGHTA, CDR2 FQGNSA, per germline. CDR3 length: 11 amino acids. V lost 5 bases to trimming and J lost 14 bases; unmatched junction nucleotides: 6. The CDR3 DNA sequence: TGTGCCAGCAGCCCGGGACAGCCTAAGTACTTC. Its translation: CASSPGQPKYF.

In its sample, this clonotype was seen many times. The chain links TRBV12-3 or TRBV12-4 to TRBJ2-1; 11 positions agree with TRBD2. With 6 bases clipped from V and 7 bases from J, the junction kept 2 bases outside the gene matches. The length of the CDR3 is 13 residues. This CDR3 reads CASSSSGGNEQFF. In DNA, the CDR3 is TGTGCCAGCAGCTCTAGCGGGGGGAATGAGCAGTTCTTC.

This clonotype occurred many times. The J gene is TRBJ2-3, the V gene TRBV20-1; no reliable D call. Trimming stripped 4 bases from V and 1 base from J, with 12 bases between. Germline CDR1 and CDR2: DFQATT and SNEGSKA (reference sequence). The CDR3 extends over 14 amino acids. CDR3 region: CSANPGSRTDTQYF. The CDR3 bases are TGCAGTGCTAATCCCGGGTCCCGCACAGATACGCAGTATTTT.